The clone carrying this T cell receptor beta chain was seen at least ten times. This sample was taken from a study of naive and memory T cell subsets. The beta constant-region primer was an equimolar mix of two oligonucleotides covering TRBC1 and TRBC2. MiXCR, run by TCRdb on the UMI-ligation and nested PCR reads, gives a single entry per CDR3 protein. This table holds fewer than 30,000 distinct CDR3 sequences, approximately 12% found once. V lost 4 bases to trimming and J lost 5 bases; unmatched junction nucleotides: 4. This CDR3 has 13 residues. In germline, CDR1 is LGHDT, CDR2 YNNKEL (reference sequence).

Material: effector memory CD4+ T cells from blood. Subset defined: effector memory, CD45RA- CD27-. The genes are TRBV3-1 and TRBJ2-5; 7 nucleotides match TRBD1. The receptor comes from a human donor in good health. This CDR3 reads CASSRDRVETQYF. The CDR3 DNA sequence: TGTGCCAGCAGCCGCGACAGGGTGGAGACCCAGTACTTC.